The next 21 T cell receptor beta chains were all read from a single sample in a study of T cells after yellow fever vaccination. TCRdb independently ran MiXCR on the 5' RACE reads; one entry per CDR3 protein. The table has some 300,000 distinct CDR3 sequences, 3.6% seen once. The specimen comprised PBMCs, sampled on the day of the yellow fever booster vaccination. All receptors come from a man aged 18 to 29 who received the YFV17D yellow fever vaccine.

This clonotype was seen a few times. The DNA for the CDR3 is TGTGCCATCAGTGATCAGACCGGGATCAATCAGCCCCAGCATTTT. The encoded protein is CAISDQTGINQPQHF. V usage is TRBV10-3 and J usage is TRBJ1-5, with D unclear. The CDR3 has 15 amino acids. V was trimmed by 3 bases and J by 3 bases, leaving 12 bases between them. Germline CDR1 is ENHRY and CDR2 is SYGVKD.

As for this clonotype: A read error is likely, as this CDR3 ends without the conserved phenylalanine or tryptophan. The chain carries TRBV5-1 and TRBJ1-2, with D possibly TRBD1 on 5 matching bases. This CDR3 region has 13 residues. Per germline, CDR1 SGHRS and CDR2 YFSETQ. V was shortened by 0 bases and J by 2 bases, with 5 bases between the two germline ends. CDR3 protein: CASSLGQNYGYTL. The CDR3 DNA is TGCGCCAGCAGCTTGGGACAGAACTATGGCTACACCTTA.

This clonotype was detected ten times or more. This chain links TRBV7-2 with TRBJ2-1; D perhaps matches TRBD1 (6 bases). Deletions cut 6 bases from V and 8 bases from J, with 14 bases between. Germline V gene lookup returns CDR1 SGHTA and CDR2 FQGNSA. This CDR3 contains 13 residues. CDR3 amino acids: CASRATGSHEQFF. CDR3 coding DNA: TGTGCCAGCAGAGCCACAGGGTCCCATGAGCAGTTCTTC. The whole variable domain, filled in from reference TRBV7-2 and TRBJ2-1, reads GAGVSQSPSNKVTEKGKDVELRCDPISGHTALYWYRQSLGQGLEFLIYFQGNSAPDKSGLPSDRFSAERTGGSVSTLTIQRTQQEDSAVYLCASRATGSHEQFFGPGTRLTVL.

The chain links TRBV5-1 to TRBJ2-3; TRBD1 is a possible D gene (6 bases). Germline values: CDR1 SGHRS, CDR2 YFSETQ. The CDR3 has 17 residues. The ends were cut back, 1 base at V and 1 base at J, with 16 bases in the middle. The chain's CDR3 is CASSLRGIAQGTDTQYF. CDR3 DNA sequence: TGCGCCAGCAGCTTGAGGGGGATCGCCCAGGGCACAGATACGCAGTATTTT.

This clonotype was detected ten times or more. The V gene is TRBV20-1, the J gene TRBJ1-1; TRBD1 matches 7 bases. CDR3 length: 13 amino acids. CDR1 DFQATT and CDR2 SNEGSKA come from the germline V gene (reference sequence). The V segment lost 3 bases and the J segment 1 base; nucleotides outside the gene matches: 2. CDR3 DNA: TGCAGTGCTAGGGACAGGACGAACACTGAAGCTTTCTTT. Its translation is CSARDRTNTEAFF.

This clonotype was found a few times. The V gene is TRBV6-5, the J gene TRBJ2-5, with D perhaps matching TRBD2 (7 bases). The CDR3 is made up of 14 amino acids. Germline V gives CDR1 MNHEY, CDR2 SVGAGI. Trimming cost V 7 bases and J 3 bases, with 15 bases left between them. The CDR3 reads CASKGGLAKETQYF. The DNA of the CDR3 is TGTGCCAGCAAGGGGGGGCTAGCGAAAGAGACCCAGTACTTC.

This clonotype has more than one count but fewer than ten. This chain connects TRBV9 to TRBJ1-1; D is possibly TRBD1 (6 bases). The V and J ends lost 0 bases and 5 bases respectively, with 17 bases between them. The CDR3 totals 16 residues. From germline, CDR1 is SGDLS and CDR2 YYNGEE. CDR3 in DNA: TGTGCCAGCAGCGTAGGAGTTGGGGGGGCTCTGACTGAAGCTTTCTTT. Its protein product is CASSVGVGGALTEAFF.

This clonotype was seen many times. The V gene is TRBV7-8, the J gene TRBJ2-7, with D possibly matching TRBD2 (8 bases). V was shortened by 5 bases and J by 7 bases, with 15 bases between the two germline ends. The germline V gene encodes CDR1 SGHVS and CDR2 FQNEAQ. The length of the CDR3 is 13 residues. The CDR3 coding sequence is TGTGCCAGCAGCCCGGGAGGGACAGCTGAGCAGTACGTC. It translates to CASSPGGTAEQYV.

This clonotype has just a few counts. J is TRBJ1-1 and V is TRBV28, with 7 bases identical to TRBD1. The CDR3 has 13 amino acids. Germline CDR1 is MDHEN and CDR2 is SYDVKM. V lost 6 bases and J lost 7; bases outside the gene matches: 8. In DNA, the CDR3 is TGTGCCAGCAGCCTTATCCGGGACAGTGAAGCTTTCTTT. Its translation is CASSLIRDSEAFF. Full variable domain (remainder filled in from reference TRBV28 and TRBJ1-1): DVKVTQSSRYLVKRTGEKVFLECVQDMDHENMFWYRQDPGLGLRLIYFSYDVKMKEKGDIPEGYSVSREKKERFSLILESASTNQTSMYLCASSLIRDSEAFFGQGTRLTVV.

This clonotype was counted at least ten times. The chain uses TRBV12-3 or TRBV12-4 and TRBJ2-7; weak D call: TRBD2 (6 bases). The CDR3 loop spans 14 amino acids. Trimming shortened V by 3 bases and J by 5 bases, and 14 bases separated the two germline ends. This CDR3 reads CASSLEGLFDEQYF. The CDR3 bases are TGTGCCAGCAGTTTGGAGGGGCTGTTCGACGAGCAGTACTTC.

Ten or more counts support this clonotype. The chain couples TRBV4-1 to TRBJ2-1; D possibly corresponds to TRBD2 (5 bases). The CDR3 runs 15 residues. The V gene's germline CDR1 is MGHRA and CDR2 YSYEKL. Trimming removed 6 bases at V and 1 base at J, with 13 bases between. In nucleotides, the CDR3 is TGCGCCAGCAGGGGAACCCCGGGGTCCTACAATGAGCAGTTCTTC. It is translated as CASRGTPGSYNEQFF.

This clonotype was recorded many times. The chain has TRBV29-1 and TRBJ2-5; 9 bases agree with TRBD1. Germline lookup yields CDR1 SQVTM and CDR2 ANQGSEA. Trimming at V came to 1 base and at J to 5 bases, leaving 20 bases not matched to a gene. The CDR3 covers 19 residues. CDR3 nucleotide sequence: TGCAGCGTTGAAGTTCCGCCGGGACAGGGCGAGCGTCTTTGGGAGACCCAGTACTTC. This translates into CSVEVPPGQGERLWETQYF.

This clonotype was found many times. The chain combines TRBV5-8 with TRBJ2-3; D perhaps matches TRBD2 (5 bases). The germline V gene encodes CDR1 SGHTS and CDR2 YDEGEE. The CDR3 is 16 amino acids. Trimming removed 0 bases at V and 6 bases at J, with 17 bases between. CDR3: CASSLGYSGVADTQYF. The CDR3 coding sequence is TGTGCCAGCAGCTTGGGGTATTCCGGGGTGGCGGATACGCAGTATTTT. The variable domain in full, completed from reference TRBV5-8 and TRBJ2-3, reads EAGVTQSPTHLIKTRGQQATLRCSPISGHTSVYWYQQALGLGLQFLLWYDEGEERNRGNFPPRFSGRQFPNYSSELNVNALELEDSALYLCASSLGYSGVADTQYFGPGTRLTVL.

This clonotype occurred many times. The chain uses TRBV5-1 and TRBJ2-7, with TRBD2 matching 9 bases. Trimming removed 5 bases from V and 2 bases from J; junction bases left unmatched: 2. Germline-derived CDR1 and CDR2 are SGHRS and YFSETQ. This CDR3 is 13 amino acids long. The CDR3 spells CASRSSGAYEQYF. Here the CDR3 DNA reads TGCGCCAGCAGGTCTAGCGGGGCCTACGAGCAGTACTTC.

This clonotype was observed at least ten times. The chain is built from TRBV20-1 and TRBJ2-7; tentatively, D is TRBD2 (5 bases). The V and J ends lost 3 bases and 2 bases respectively, with 8 bases between them. There are 12 residues in the CDR3. Germline assignment: CDR1 DFQATT and CDR2 SNEGSKA (reference sequence). The CDR3 sequence: CSARVGTYEQYV. The CDR3 nucleotides read TGCAGTGCTAGGGTCGGGACCTACGAGCAGTACGTC.

This clonotype was recorded a few times. The V call is TRBV20-1, the J call TRBJ2-7, with D uncertain. V was pared by 6 bases and J by 1 base, with 13 bases between. Germline assignment: CDR1 DFQATT and CDR2 SNEGSKA (reference sequence). The CDR3 covers 13 residues. CDR3 protein: CSAAGQQSYEQYF. Here the CDR3 DNA reads TGCAGTGCCGCTGGCCAGCAATCCTACGAGCAGTACTTC.

This clonotype was counted once. One junction end disagrees with the germline gene, perhaps due to a read error. This chain connects TRBV28 to TRBJ2-3; the D gene is possibly TRBD1 (5 bases). This CDR3 spans 14 amino acids. Germline assignment: CDR1 MDHEN and CDR2 SYDVKM. The CDR3 nucleotides are TGTGCCAGCAGTTTCACATGGGGCACGGATACGCAGTATTTT. Protein: CASSFTWGTDTQYF. Variable domain in full (rest from reference TRBV28 and TRBJ2-3): DVKVTQSSRYLVKRTGEKVFLECVQDMDHENMFWYRQDPGLGLRLIYFSYDVKMKEKGDIPEGYSVSREKKERFSLILESASTNQTSMYLCASSFTWGTDTQYFGPGTRLTVL.

This clonotype was detected only a few times. The chain links TRBV18 to TRBJ2-7, with a tentative D call TRBD2 (6 bases). V was cut by 3 bases and J by 5 bases, with 17 bases left in between. Germline CDR1 and CDR2: KGHSH and LQKENI. This CDR3 region has 15 residues. The CDR3 bases are TGTGCCAGCTCACCGGGGACTGGGGCGCGGCACGAGCAGTACGTC. Protein sequence: CASSPGTGARHEQYV.

This clonotype was counted many times. J is TRBJ1-1 and V is TRBV5-1; 7 bases line up with TRBD1. CDR3 size: 14 residues. V lost 3 bases and J lost 3; bases outside the gene matches: 5. Germline CDR1 SGHRS, CDR2 YFSETQ. The DNA of the CDR3 is TGCGCCAGCAGCTCAAGGGGGCTCGACACTGAAGCTTTCTTT. It encodes CASSSRGLDTEAFF.

This clonotype was seen at least ten times. The chain has TRBV20-1 and TRBJ2-3; TRBD2 matches at 10 bases. The germline CDR1 and CDR2 sequences are DFQATT and SNEGSKA (reference sequence). The junction had 9 bases not matched to a gene; V was cut back by 0 bases and J by 3 bases. This CDR3 is built from 17 residues. DNA of the CDR3: TGCAGTGCTAGAGATCGTCCGGGACTAGCGACGACAGATACGCAGTATTTT. Its translation is CSARDRPGLATTDTQYF.

This clonotype is medium-sized. The chain links TRBV23-1 to TRBJ2-7; no firm D call. TRBV23-1 is designated an ORF whose function remains uncertain. There are 12 residues in the CDR3. Between the trimmed V and J ends, which lost 0 bases and 4 bases, there was a span of 4 bases. The CDR3 region has the DNA TGCGCCAGCAGTCAATCAGGGTACGAGCAGTACTTC. It is translated as CASSQSGYEQYF.